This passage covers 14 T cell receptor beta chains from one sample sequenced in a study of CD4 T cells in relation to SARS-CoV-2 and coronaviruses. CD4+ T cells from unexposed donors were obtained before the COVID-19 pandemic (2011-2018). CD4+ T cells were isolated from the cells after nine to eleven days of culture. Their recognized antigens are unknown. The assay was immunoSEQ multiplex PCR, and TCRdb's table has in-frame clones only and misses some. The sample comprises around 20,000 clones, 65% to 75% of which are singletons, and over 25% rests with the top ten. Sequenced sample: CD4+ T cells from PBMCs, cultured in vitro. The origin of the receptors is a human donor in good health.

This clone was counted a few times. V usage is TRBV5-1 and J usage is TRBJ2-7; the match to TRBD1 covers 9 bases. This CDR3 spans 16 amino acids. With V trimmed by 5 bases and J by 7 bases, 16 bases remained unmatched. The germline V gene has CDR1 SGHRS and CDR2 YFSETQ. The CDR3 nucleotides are TGCGCCAGCAGTCGGACAGGGGCCGGGATGGGGAGGGAGCAGTACTTC. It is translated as CASSRTGAGMGREQYF.

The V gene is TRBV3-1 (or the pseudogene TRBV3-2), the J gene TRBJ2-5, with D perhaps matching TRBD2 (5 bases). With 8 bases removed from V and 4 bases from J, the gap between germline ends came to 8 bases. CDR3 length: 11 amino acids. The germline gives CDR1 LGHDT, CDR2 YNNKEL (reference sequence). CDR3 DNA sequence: TGTGCCAGCGGGAGCGGAGAGACCCAGTACTTC. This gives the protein CASGSGETQYF.

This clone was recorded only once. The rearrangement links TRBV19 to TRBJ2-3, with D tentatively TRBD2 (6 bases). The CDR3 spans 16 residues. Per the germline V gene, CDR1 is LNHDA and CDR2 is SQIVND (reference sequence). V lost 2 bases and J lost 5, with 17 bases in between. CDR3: CASSISTSFRGDTQYF. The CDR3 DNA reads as TGTGCCAGTAGTATAAGTACTAGCTTTAGGGGAGATACGCAGTATTTT.

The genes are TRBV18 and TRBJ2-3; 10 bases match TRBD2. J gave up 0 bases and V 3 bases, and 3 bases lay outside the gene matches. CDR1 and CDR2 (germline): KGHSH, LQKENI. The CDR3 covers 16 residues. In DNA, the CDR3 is TGTGCCAGCTCACCTCAGACTAGCGGGAGCACAGATACGCAGTATTTT. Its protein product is CASSPQTSGSTDTQYF.

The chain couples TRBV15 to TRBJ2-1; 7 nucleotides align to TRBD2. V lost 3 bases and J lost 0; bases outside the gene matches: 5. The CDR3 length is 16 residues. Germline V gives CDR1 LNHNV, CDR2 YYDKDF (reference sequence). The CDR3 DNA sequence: TGTGCCACCAGCAGCGGGGGGATCAGCTCCTACAATGAGCAGTTCTTC. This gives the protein CATSSGGISSYNEQFF.

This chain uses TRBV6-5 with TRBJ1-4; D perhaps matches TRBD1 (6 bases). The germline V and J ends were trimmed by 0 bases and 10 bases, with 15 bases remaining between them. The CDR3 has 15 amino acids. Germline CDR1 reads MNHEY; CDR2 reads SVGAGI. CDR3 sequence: CASSYSRGTGGKLFF. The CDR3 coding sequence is TGTGCCAGCAGTTACTCCAGGGGAACCGGGGGAAAACTGTTTTTT.

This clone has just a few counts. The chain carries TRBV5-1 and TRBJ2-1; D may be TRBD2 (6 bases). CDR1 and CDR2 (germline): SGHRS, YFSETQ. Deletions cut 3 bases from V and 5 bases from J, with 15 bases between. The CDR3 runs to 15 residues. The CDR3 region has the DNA TGCGCCAGCAGCTGGGTGGGAGGCAGGAACAATGAGCAGTTCTTC. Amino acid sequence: CASSWVGGRNNEQFF.

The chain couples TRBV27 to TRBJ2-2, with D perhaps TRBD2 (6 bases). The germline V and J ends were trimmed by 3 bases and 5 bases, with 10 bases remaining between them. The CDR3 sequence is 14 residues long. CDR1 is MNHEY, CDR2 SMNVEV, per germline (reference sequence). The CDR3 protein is CASSFLALTGELFF. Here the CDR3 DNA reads TGTGCCAGCAGTTTTCTAGCGCTAACCGGGGAGCTGTTTTTT.

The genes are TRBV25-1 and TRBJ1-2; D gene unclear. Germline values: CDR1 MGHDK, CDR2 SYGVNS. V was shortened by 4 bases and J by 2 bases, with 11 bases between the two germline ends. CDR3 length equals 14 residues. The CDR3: CASSAYGPNYGYTF. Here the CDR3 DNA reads TGTGCCAGCAGTGCATACGGACCGAACTATGGCTACACCTTC.

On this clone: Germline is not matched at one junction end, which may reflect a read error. CDR3 amino acids: CAWSVRTANGQFF. The DNA of the CDR3 is TGTGCCTGGAGTGTGAGGACAGCTAATGGGCAGTTCTTC. The chain carries TRBV30 and TRBJ2-1, with a possible D match to TRBD1 (6 bases). CDR1 and CDR2 from the germline V gene are GTSNPN and SVGIG (reference sequence). The CDR3 covers 13 residues. The full variable domain, its missing parts supplied by reference TRBV30 and TRBJ2-1, is SQTIHQWPATLVQPVGSPLSLECTVEGTSNPNLYWYRQAAGRGLQLLFYSVGIGQISSEVPQNLSASRPQDRQFILSSKKLLLSDSGFYLCAWSVRTANGQFFGPGTRLTVL.

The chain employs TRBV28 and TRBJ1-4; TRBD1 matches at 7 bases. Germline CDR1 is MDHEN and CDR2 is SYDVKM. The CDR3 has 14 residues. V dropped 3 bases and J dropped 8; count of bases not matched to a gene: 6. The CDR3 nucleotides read TGTGCCAGCAGTTTTACAGGGGTAGGAGAAAAACTGTTTTTT. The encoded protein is CASSFTGVGEKLFF. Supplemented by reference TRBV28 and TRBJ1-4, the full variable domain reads DVKVTQSSRYLVKRTGEKVFLECVQDMDHENMFWYRQDPGLGLRLIYFSYDVKMKEKGDIPEGYSVSREKKERFSLILESASTNQTSMYLCASSFTGVGEKLFFGSGTQLSVL.

The CDR3: CATSDLPIHRLSSGNTIYF. The CDR3 nucleotides are TGTGCCACCAGTGATTTGCCGATTCACAGGCTTAGCTCTGGAAACACCATATATTTT. The V and J genes are TRBV24-1 and TRBJ1-3, with D perhaps TRBD1 (5 bases). From germline, CDR1 is KGHDR and CDR2 SFDVKD. The CDR3 loop spans 19 amino acids. V shed 0 bases and J shed 0 bases, with 17 bases lying between them.

The CDR3 DNA is TGTGCCAGCAGTGTCCTGGCGCCTTCCGGGGAGCTGTTTTTT. This gives the protein CASSVLAPSGELFF. The chain joins TRBV2 to TRBJ2-2; unclear D gene. In germline, CDR1 is SNHLY, CDR2 FYNNEI. CDR3 length equals 14 residues. V was trimmed by 4 bases and J by 6 bases, leaving 12 bases between them.

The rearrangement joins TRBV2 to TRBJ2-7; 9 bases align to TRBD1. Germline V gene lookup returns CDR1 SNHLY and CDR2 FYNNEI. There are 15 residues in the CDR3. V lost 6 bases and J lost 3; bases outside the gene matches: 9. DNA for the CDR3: TGTGCCAGCAGGAGAGGGGACAGGGAAAACTACGAGCAGTACTTC. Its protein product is CASRRGDRENYEQYF.